Described below is a single TCR beta chain sequence and its context. Its target is not known. These data belong to a study of vaccination effects on CD4 cells after COVID-19. Study context: A median of 72 days separated the second dose and sampling. Regarding the study as a whole: The study found marked clonal contraction of infection- and vaccine-induced clones late after vaccination. Few convalescent patients were included, and no early post-infection timepoints were sampled.

With approximately ten days of culture completed, CD4+ T cells were isolated. The person acquired a PCR-confirmed SARS-CoV-2 infection between March and December 2020. Either the mRNA-1273 or the BNT162b2 vaccine was given to participants as two doses. IL-2 medium was substituted for half the medium on days 3 and 7. TCRdb's copy holds only in-frame clones and misses some; the assay was immunoSEQ multiplex PCR. The data contain 30,000 to 35,000 clones, roughly 75% of them singletons. The CDR3 sequence is 15 residues long. V shed 12 bases and J 2 bases; nucleotides not matched to a gene: 6. CDR1 is KGHDR and CDR2 is SFDVKD in the germline V gene.

The V call is TRBV24-1, the J call TRBJ2-1, with 13 nucleotides matching TRBD2. This clonotype was obtained from a human donor who had a prior SARS-CoV-2 infection. The material sequenced was CD4+ T cells from PBMCs cultured without peptide, taken after COVID-19 vaccination. Here the CDR3 reads CAVGLAGAAYNEQFF. As DNA, the CDR3 is TGTGCCGTAGGACTAGCGGGAGCGGCCTACAATGAGCAGTTCTTC.